This passage covers 8 T cell receptor beta chains from one sample sequenced in a study of shared T cell receptors in the human thymus. TCRdb's copy holds only in-frame clones and misses some; the assay was immunoSEQ multiplex PCR. This table has roughly 700,000 clones, more than 75% appearing once. These sequences were also reported in another study, on human thymus T cells.

The sample comprised thymocytes. The receptors originated from a boy under two years old with a congenital heart defect.

This clone was picked up one time. The chain recombines TRBV4-2 with TRBJ2-3; 7 nucleotides match TRBD2. The CDR3 extends over 18 amino acids. Germline loops: CDR1 LGHNA, CDR2 YNFKEQ. The J segment lost 1 base and the V segment lost 0 bases, leaving 10 bases of the junction unmatched. CDR3 protein: CASSQDFWGGRGTDTQYF. The CDR3 DNA reads TGTGCCAGCAGCCAAGATTTCTGGGGGGGACGGGGCACAGATACGCAGTATTTT.

This chain connects TRBV11-2 to TRBJ2-1; D unclear. Germline V lookup: CDR1 SGHAT, CDR2 FQNNGV. V was cut by 0 bases and J by 8 bases, with 8 bases left in between. There are 13 residues in the CDR3. The CDR3 DNA is TGTGCCAGCAGCTTAGACCAGTTCCATGAGCAGTTCTTC. It is translated as CASSLDQFHEQFF.

This rearrangement joins TRBV6-6 to TRBJ2-7; possibly TRBD2 for D (5 bases). Germline V gene sequence: CDR1 MNHNY, CDR2 SVGAGI (reference sequence). V lost 2 bases to trimming and J lost 6 bases, with 20 bases between them. This CDR3 has 16 residues. The chain's CDR3 is CASSYGGVPSLSEQYF. The DNA of the CDR3 is TGTGCCAGCAGTTACGGTGGGGTGCCTAGCCTCAGCGAGCAGTACTTC.

The V call is TRBV28, the J call TRBJ1-2; no reliable D call. The CDR3 is made up of 15 amino acids. CDR1 MDHEN and CDR2 SYDVKM come from the germline V gene. Trimming pared 7 bases from V and 2 bases from J, leaving 17 bases between. CDR3: CASIRREQQNYGYTF. CDR3 DNA sequence: TGTGCCAGCATACGGAGGGAGCAGCAAAACTATGGCTACACCTTC.

This chain uses TRBV7-2 with TRBJ2-7; D may be TRBD1 (6 bases). Per germline, CDR1 SGHTA and CDR2 FQGNSA. This CDR3 is built from 15 residues. V lost 5 bases and J 0 bases, leaving 14 bases between the germline ends. In DNA, the CDR3 is TGTGCCAGCAGCGCGCAGGGGACCTACTCCTACGAGCAGTACTTC. This translates into CASSAQGTYSYEQYF.

V is TRBV30 and J is TRBJ2-1, with a tentative D call TRBD2 (5 bases). Germline V gene sequence: CDR1 GTSNPN, CDR2 SVGIG (reference sequence). There are 15 residues in the CDR3. The germline V and J ends were trimmed by 2 bases and 5 bases, with 16 bases remaining between them. CDR3 sequence reads: CAWSSSGRLHNEQFF. The CDR3, as DNA: TGTGCCTGGAGTAGTTCGGGGAGACTACACAATGAGCAGTTCTTC. Together with reference TRBV30 and TRBJ2-1, the CDR3 gives the full variable domain: SQTIHQWPATLVQPVGSPLSLECTVEGTSNPNLYWYRQAAGRGLQLLFYSVGIGQISSEVPQNLSASRPQDRQFILSSKKLLLSDSGFYLCAWSSSGRLHNEQFFGPGTRLTVL.

The chain joins TRBV30 to TRBJ2-2; 9 nucleotides align to TRBD2. The germline V gene encodes CDR1 GTSNPN and CDR2 SVGIG (reference sequence). The trim removed 2 bases at V and 9 bases at J, leaving 13 bases unmatched. This CDR3 has 16 amino acids. The CDR3 bases are TGTGCCTGGAGTCTCAAGGCGGGAGGGCCGTTCCGGGAGCTGTTTTTT. Translating gives CAWSLKAGGPFRELFF.

This sequence joins TRBV7-3 and TRBJ2-1; D not certain. V dropped 6 bases and J dropped 7 bases, with 10 bases sitting between them. The CDR3 covers 12 residues. Per germline, CDR1 SGHTA and CDR2 FQGTGA. DNA for the CDR3: TGTGCCAGCAGTTCAAGAGCAAATGAGCAGTTCTTC. It codes for CASSSRANEQFF.